The 11 T cell receptor beta chains reported below all come from one sample, sequenced in a study of blood T cells in healthy people across ages. Together with a sample-barcoded 5' primer, a J-beta primer mix was included in a second PCR lasting roughly 6 to 12 cycles. Each CDR3 protein is one row after TCRdb ran MiXCR on the 5' RACE reads. The table shows approximately 880,000 distinct CDR3 sequences, with roughly 43% occurring only once. Input material: blood. These receptors all come from a man aged 25-45 years in good health.

This clonotype came up a few times. The chain has TRBV15 and TRBJ1-1; no reliable D call. CDR1 is LNHNV, CDR2 YYDKDF, per germline (reference sequence). The CDR3 contains 14 residues. V lost 5 bases and J lost 5, with 15 bases in between. The CDR3: CATSFSAVGTEAFF. The CDR3 coding sequence is TGTGCCACCAGCTTCTCGGCCGTGGGGACTGAAGCTTTCTTT.

This chain uses TRBV7-9 with TRBJ1-2; possibly TRBD1 for D (5 bases). The V end was cut by 6 bases, the J end by 3 bases, with 14 bases between. The CDR3 totals 14 residues. Per the germline V gene, CDR1 is SEHNR and CDR2 is FQNEAQ (reference sequence). CDR3 DNA sequence: TGTGCCAGCAGGGGGACCGGGAGAGACTATGGCTACACCTTC. Its translation: CASRGTGRDYGYTF.

As to this clonotype: Likely a read error: the CDR3 ends without its conserved phenylalanine or tryptophan. This rearrangement joins TRBV29-1 to TRBJ2-7; TRBD1 or TRBD2 may be the D gene (5 bases each). V was pared by 7 bases and J by 2 bases, with 15 bases between. The CDR3 totals 13 residues. From germline, CDR1 is SQVTM and CDR2 ANQGSEA. The CDR3 nucleotides read TGCAGCGCCGAATCCGGGGCAACCTACGAGCAGTACCTC. Amino acid sequence: CSAESGATYEQYL.

The chain has TRBV6-2 or TRBV6-3 and TRBJ2-3; 9 positions match TRBD1. CDR1 and CDR2 (germline): MNHEY, SVGEGT. CDR3 length: 16 residues. Trimming at V came to 2 bases and at J to 6 bases, leaving 9 bases not matched to a gene. The CDR3 loop is CASSYGVGTGTDTQYF. CDR3 bases: TGTGCCAGCAGTTACGGTGTCGGGACAGGGACCGATACGCAGTATTTT.

The chain recombines TRBV5-1 with TRBJ2-3; TRBD1 agrees at 9 bases. In germline, CDR1 is SGHRS, CDR2 YFSETQ. CDR3 size: 15 residues. With V trimmed by 5 bases and J by 4 bases, 8 bases remained unmatched. For the CDR3, the DNA is TGCGCCAGCAGACCCGGACAGGGGACGGCAGATACGCAGTATTTT. Its protein is CASRPGQGTADTQYF. The whole variable domain, remainder taken from reference TRBV5-1 and TRBJ2-3, is KAGVTQTPRYLIKTRGQQVTLSCSPISGHRSVSWYQQTPGQGLQFLFEYFSETQRNKGNFPGRFSGRQFSNSRSEMNVSTLELGDSALYLCASRPGQGTADTQYFGPGTRLTVL.

The genes are TRBV7-2 and TRBJ2-1, with D possibly TRBD1 on 5 matching bases. From germline, CDR1 is SGHTA and CDR2 FQGNSA. The ends were cut back, 5 bases at V and 6 bases at J, with 14 bases in the middle. This CDR3 region has 14 residues. The CDR3 protein is CASSNRNRSNEQFF. As DNA, the CDR3 is TGTGCCAGCAGCAATCGGAACAGGAGCAATGAGCAGTTCTTC.

A note on this clonotype: One end of the junction does not line up with germline, which may come from a read error. This rearrangement joins TRBV27 to TRBJ2-3, with D perhaps TRBD1 (6 bases). Germline V gene sequence: CDR1 MNHEY, CDR2 SMNVEV (reference sequence). The CDR3 sequence is 14 residues long. The CDR3 region has the DNA TGTGCCAGCAGTCCAACAGGGAGTGGAGCCGAGCAGTACTTT. This sequence encodes CASSPTGSGAEQYF.

This rearrangement joins TRBV4-1 to TRBJ1-1; 7 bases are a match to TRBD1. The CDR3 is 15 residues long. Trimming took 0 bases from V and 5 from J; bases not matched to a gene: 6. Germline loops: CDR1 MGHRA, CDR2 YSYEKL. The CDR3 nucleotides read TGCGCCAGCAGCCAAGAATACAGGGGTGGTACTGAAGCTTTCTTT. This gives the protein CASSQEYRGGTEAFF.

This clonotype has just a few counts. V is TRBV7-8 and J is TRBJ2-1; D gene ambiguous. Germline V lookup: CDR1 SGHVS, CDR2 FQNEAQ. Between the trimmed V and J ends, which lost 4 bases and 0 bases, there was a span of 13 bases. The CDR3 spans 16 residues. In DNA form, the CDR3 reads TGTGCCAGCAGCTCCCCCAGCCGAAGCTCCTACAATGAGCAGTTCTTC. Protein product: CASSSPSRSSYNEQFF.

This clonotype was seen only a few times. This sequence joins TRBV29-1 and TRBJ1-2; D ambiguous. V was clipped by 5 bases and J by 8 bases, with 18 bases between them. CDR1 and CDR2 from the germline V gene are SQVTM and ANQGSEA. The CDR3 length is 13 residues. The CDR3 DNA reads as TGCAGCGTTCTCCGGCCAGCCGCGGGAGGCTACACCTTC. Translation gives CSVLRPAAGGYTF.

This rearrangement joins TRBV29-1 to TRBJ2-7, with 7 positions matching TRBD2. The CDR3 runs to 11 residues. In germline, CDR1 is SQVTM, CDR2 ANQGSEA. DNA of the CDR3: TGCGGGGCGGGGACTACCTACGAGCAGTACTTC. Translation: CGAGTTYEQYF.